This T cell receptor (beta chain) was profiled in a study of T cell responses to AZD1222 COVID-19 vaccine. Looking at the study overall: Some second doses came at about 4 weeks and others at about 12 weeks; these were pooled.

The data were produced by immunoSEQ multiplex PCR, yet TCRdb's version contains in-frame clones alone and is incomplete. The sample has 150,000 or so clones, roughly 91% seen once. Remarks on this clone: The antigen remains unidentified.

Study outcomes and limitations: Clonal diversity was possibly underestimated; the donors were predominantly white British and more often female. Within unmutated variant regions lay the reported targets of nearly half of spike-specific TCRs.

This specimen consisted of peripheral blood, obtained on day 0 of AZD1222 vaccination. This clonotype was obtained from an adult in good health.

The CDR3 DNA reads as TGTGCCAGCAGTCGACAGGGTACGGGGCAGCCCCAGCATTTT. This translates into CASSRQGTGQPQHF. This sequence joins TRBV6-2 or TRBV6-3 and TRBJ1-5; 7 bases are shared with TRBD1. Germline lookup yields CDR1 MNHEY and CDR2 SVGEGT. The CDR3 has 14 residues. The junction had 8 bases not matched to a gene; V was cut back by 5 bases and J by 7 bases.